Reported below is one T cell receptor (beta chain). This clone's antigen is unknown. No much larger clone is present one base from it, and per-base qualities are unavailable. These data originate in a study of CD8+ T cells in alopecia areata listed by TCRdb under 2018. Concerning the study at large: Treated patients were enrolled in an open-label pilot trial of oral tofacitinib, 5 to 10 mg twice daily, for moderate-to-severe alopecia areata. Patients on tofacitinib were biopsied at baseline and after 4 and 24 weeks of treatment, and several of the patients also had a later scalp biopsy. High-throughput TCRbeta sequencing was used to examine T cell clonal expansion in alopecia areata in both the C3H/HeJ mouse model and human patients. Scalp clonality was compared across normal scalp (n=4), patchy alopecia areata scalp (n=8), and alopecia totalis/universalis scalp (n=8). Tofacitinib was given for 6 to 18 months, followed by 6 months of follow-up off drug to assess delayed response and recurrence. RNA came from the PAXgene miRNA kit for fixed scalp, the miRNeasy kit for PBMCs, and the RNeasy kit for mouse skin. In treated patients, disease severity was measured using the SALT score, which gives the percentage of scalp surface area affected. immunoSEQ multiplex PCR using 35 Vbeta forward primers and 13 Jbeta reverse primers was used to amplify TCRbeta CDR3 regions. On the human side, TCRbeta sequencing was run on scalp tissue and on sorted CD4+ and CD8+ peripheral blood T cells from healthy controls and from alopecia areata patients with either patchy or totalis/universalis disease.

Here is what the overall study found, with its caveats: Compared with mice, TCR sequences shared between patients were less clear, possibly partly because of HLA diversity across the patient population. Resident alphabeta T cells in normal human skin are also sequenced, complicating scalp TCR repertoire analysis, unlike mouse skin dominated by gammadelta T cells. Compared with normal scalp, lesional scalp, particularly in alopecia totalis/universalis, had higher clonality and more expanded CD8+ clones, which suggests antigenic drive. Because the treated cohort was small and had only one nonresponder, larger studies are needed to examine links between baseline CD8+ expansion and response. Scalp clonality and the number of expanded CD8+ clones among the top 100 scalp clones were significantly decreased by tofacitinib. Many expanded lesional clones were found to persist in scalp and blood during tofacitinib treatment, and relapse after treatment cessation may be partly explained by this persistence.

The sample's treatment or condition, from its label and the paper: oral pan-JAK inhibitor, 5-10 mg twice daily. From alopecia areata patients, peripheral blood was collected along with lesional scalp punch biopsies. PBMCs were isolated by density centrifugation and stained for CD3, CD4 and CD8, and CD4+ and CD8+ T cells were sorted on a FACSAria. Library generation was performed with the immunoSEQ multiplex PCR assay. For TCR sequencing, RNA was extracted from every sample and reverse transcribed into cDNA to serve as template. SuperScript III was used to make first-strand cDNA, primed with a 2:1 mix of oligo-dT and random hexamers. A synthetic immune receptor repertoire was used to measure amplification bias, and any remaining bias was corrected computationally. The original methods were these. Raw reads were preprocessed to remove errors, and CDR3 was defined according to IMGT conventions as the region from the conserved cysteine to phenylalanine. Clonality was calculated as 1 minus Shannon entropy normalized by log2 of the number of productive unique TCRs. CD4 or CD8 identity of scalp clones was inferred by cross-referencing scalp TCRbeta sequences with sorted blood CD4 and CD8 repertoires. As stored in TCRdb, this immuneACCESS dataset retains in-frame rearrangements with V and J assigned. A fraction of the clones does not appear; measured against another copy, unresolved V genes explain less than half of the discrepancy, and the remainder lacks a known reason. V and J calls and clone size are as listed in that table; D and trimming were resolved from the DNA. The sample has about 100,000 clones on record, about 60% of them singletons. Roughly 15% of the sample is in the top ten clones.

Material: CD8+ T cells sorted from blood, obtained around week 55, from a patient treated with tofacitinib. The sequence was obtained from a human donor with alopecia areata.

The CDR3 protein sequence reads: CASSKVPDPPGELFF. The sequence in DNA is TGCGCCAGCAGTAAGGTTCCAGACCCTCCCGGGGAGCTGTTTTTT. This chain joins TRBV10-2 to TRBJ2-2, with no D gene named confidently. The CDR3 has 15 amino acids, counting the end cysteine and phenylalanine. Only the CDR3 region is kept as DNA, spanning 45 bases read in frame from base 1. CDR1 is given as WSHSY and CDR2 as SAAADI, both from the germline V gene. V is cut by 5 bases and J by 6 bases, and the space between the germline ends is 16 bases.